The subject of this entry is one T cell receptor beta chain. These data originate in a study of human T cells and chemical hapten exposure. V was pared by 4 bases and J by 5 bases, with 12 bases between. Germline CDR1 is DFQATT and CDR2 is SNEGSKA (reference sequence). This CDR3 has 12 residues. Specified time point: patch test 3, about 24 weeks after DPC sensitization. Treatment in this sample: therapeutic diphenylcyclopropenone sensitization with weekly scalp DPC. TCRdb passed the RACE reads through MiXCR, listing each CDR3 protein once. The sample shows 100,000 to 150,000 distinct CDR3 sequences, 11% of them seen only once.

The chain uses TRBV20-1 and TRBJ2-7; D gene ambiguous. The starting material was whole blood, obtained in connection with sensitization to the hapten diphenylcyclopropenone (DPC). The TCR originated in a woman aged 50 to 65 with alopecia areata. Some clones in this sample may be carry-over from other donors' samples. CDR3 loop: CSAKLPYDEQYF. In DNA, the CDR3 is TGCAGTGCTAAACTGCCTTACGACGAGCAGTACTTC.